Shown below are 26 T cell receptor beta chains from a single sample sequenced in a study of OX40 agonist ivuxolimab in advanced cancers. Method: immunoSEQ multiplex PCR; TCRdb's copy keeps in-frame clones and lacks some. The sample records about 73,000 clones, roughly nine tenths being singletons. The sample here was CD4+ or CD8+ T cells sorted from blood, taken in a trial of the OX40 agonist ivuxolimab. All receptors derive from an adult with an advanced solid tumor such as melanoma, head and neck, liver or kidney cancer.

This chain joins TRBV27 and TRBJ1-1; D call uncertain. V was trimmed by 2 bases and J by 4 bases, leaving 8 bases between them. This CDR3 has 13 residues. Germline CDR1 MNHEY, CDR2 SMNVEV (reference sequence). The CDR3 region has the DNA TGTGCCAGCAGTTTAGGGGTTGCCACTGAAGCTTTCTTT. Translating it yields CASSLGVATEAFF.

The V call is TRBV4-3, the J call TRBJ2-1; D possibly corresponds to TRBD2 (6 bases). Trimming pared 0 bases from V and 0 bases from J, leaving 12 bases between. Germline-derived CDR1 and CDR2 are LGHNA and YSLEER. CDR3 size: 17 residues. The CDR3 region is CASSQDRAGPSYNEQFF. CDR3 DNA: TGCGCCAGCAGCCAAGATCGGGCGGGGCCCTCCTACAATGAGCAGTTCTTC.

V gene TRBV5-4 combines with J gene TRBJ2-7; unclear D gene. CDR3 length equals 15 residues. Trimming stripped 0 bases from V and 0 bases from J, with 10 bases between. CDR1 SGHNT and CDR2 YYREEE come from the germline V gene (reference sequence). CDR3 amino acids: CASSLVPESSYEQYF. CDR3 nucleotide sequence: TGTGCCAGCAGCTTGGTTCCGGAGAGCTCCTACGAGCAGTACTTC.

The chain is built from TRBV12-5 and TRBJ2-2, with a tentative D call TRBD2 (6 bases). Germline assignment: CDR1 LGHNT and CDR2 FRNRAP. The CDR3 consists of 15 residues. Trimming shortened V by 7 bases and J by 1 base, and 13 bases separated the two germline ends. The CDR3 loop reads CASAIGAGNTGELFF. In nucleotides, the CDR3 is TGTGCTAGTGCCATCGGAGCGGGGAACACCGGGGAGCTGTTTTTT.

This rearrangement joins TRBV7-3 to TRBJ2-1; D possibly matches TRBD1 or TRBD2 (5 bases each). The germline CDR1 and CDR2 sequences are SGHTA and FQGTGA. Trimming left V 5 bases short and J 0 bases short, with 11 bases between. The CDR3 is made up of 15 amino acids. The CDR3 sequence: CASSISGSSYNEQFF. The CDR3 DNA reads as TGTGCCAGCAGCATTTCAGGGAGCTCCTACAATGAGCAGTTCTTC.

This chain links TRBV4-1 with TRBJ2-1; 9 positions match TRBD2. The CDR3 length is 15 residues. CDR1 and CDR2 (germline): MGHRA, YSYEKL. V trimming: 4 bases; J trimming: 8 bases; junction bases outside the gene matches: 9. In DNA, the CDR3 is TGCGCCAGCAGCCCCCCGAATAGCGGGGGAGATGAGCAGTTCTTC. Protein: CASSPPNSGGDEQFF.

This rearrangement joins TRBV7-9 to TRBJ2-1, with D perhaps given as TRBD1 or TRBD2 (5 bases each). This CDR3 spans 14 amino acids. The V and J ends lost 11 bases and 7 bases respectively, with 21 bases between them. Germline V gene data show CDR1 as SEHNR and CDR2 as FQNEAQ (reference sequence). CDR3: CALLLKGWGNEQFF. DNA of the CDR3: TGTGCCCTACTCCTGAAGGGGTGGGGGAATGAGCAGTTCTTC.

The V call is TRBV30, the J call TRBJ2-1; D is unresolved. V was shortened by 5 bases and J by 6 bases, with 11 bases between the two germline ends. CDR3 size: 12 residues. Germline V gene lookup returns CDR1 GTSNPN and CDR2 SVGIG (reference sequence). The chain's CDR3 is CAWGFYSNEQFF. CDR3 bases: TGTGCCTGGGGTTTCTACAGCAATGAGCAGTTCTTC. Looking up the rest from reference TRBV30 and TRBJ2-1 gives the full variable domain: SQTIHQWPATLVQPVGSPLSLECTVEGTSNPNLYWYRQAAGRGLQLLFYSVGIGQISSEVPQNLSASRPQDRQFILSSKKLLLSDSGFYLCAWGFYSNEQFFGPGTRLTVL.

This chain joins TRBV7-9 and TRBJ2-1, with TRBD1 matching over 7 bases. CDR1 SEHNR and CDR2 FQNEAQ come from the germline V gene (reference sequence). With V trimmed by 7 bases and J by 4 bases, 10 bases remained unmatched. CDR3 length: 15 amino acids. For the CDR3, the DNA is TGTGCCAGCACCTACTGGGGCAGGGGGTACAATGAGCAGTTCTTC. It specifies CASTYWGRGYNEQFF. The full variable domain, its missing parts supplied by reference TRBV7-9 and TRBJ2-1, is DTGVSQNPRHKITKRGQNVTFRCDPISEHNRLYWYRQTLGQGPEFLTYFQNEAQLEKSRLLSDRFSAERPKGSFSTLEIQRTEQGDSAMYLCASTYWGRGYNEQFFGPGTRLTVL.

The V gene is TRBV5-1, the J gene TRBJ1-1, with 8 bases lining up with TRBD1. CDR3 length: 15 residues. Trimming cost V 1 base and J 4 bases; bases outside gene matches: 6. In germline, CDR1 is SGHRS, CDR2 YFSETQ. The CDR3 is CASSLQGARSTEAFF. Here the CDR3 DNA reads TGCGCCAGCAGCTTGCAGGGGGCGCGGTCCACTGAAGCTTTCTTT.

The chain uses TRBV19 and TRBJ2-1; 12 nucleotides line up with TRBD1. There are 15 residues in the CDR3. V lost 7 bases to trimming and J lost 10 bases; unmatched junction nucleotides: 11. Germline CDR1 reads LNHDA; CDR2 reads SQIVND (reference sequence). The CDR3 sequence is CASIAGQGAFGEQFF. DNA of the CDR3: TGTGCCAGTATCGCGGGACAGGGGGCTTTCGGGGAGCAGTTCTTC.

V and J are TRBV7-6 and TRBJ2-7, with D perhaps matching TRBD2 (6 bases). Germline CDR1 and CDR2: SGHVS and FNYEAQ. With 4 bases removed from V and 1 base from J, the gap between germline ends came to 23 bases. This CDR3 has 18 residues. The CDR3 coding sequence is TGTGCCAGCAGCTCTGCGCCTACATGGGTCGGGGGATCCTACGAGCAGTACTTC. Translation gives CASSSAPTWVGGSYEQYF.

The V call is TRBV7-9, the J call TRBJ1-4; a possible D gene is TRBD1 (5 bases). The V end was cut by 6 bases, the J end by 0 bases, with 14 bases between. The CDR3 loop spans 16 amino acids. From germline, CDR1 is SEHNR and CDR2 FQNEAQ (reference sequence). The CDR3, as DNA: TGTGCCAGCAGTTCGCGAGACAGCACAACTAATGAAAAACTGTTTTTT. Translating gives CASSSRDSTTNEKLFF.

The V and J genes are TRBV13 and TRBJ1-1, with 8 positions matching TRBD1. Germline V CDR1 and CDR2: PRHDT, FYEKMQ (reference sequence). Losses at the gene ends were 3 bases for V and 1 base for J; bases not matched to a gene: 1. The CDR3 sequence is 14 residues long. The CDR3 DNA is TGTGCCAGCAGCTTCGACAGGGGGAACACTGAAGCTTTCTTT. Protein product: CASSFDRGNTEAFF.

This clone was observed once. The rearrangement joins TRBV11-2 to TRBJ2-3; weak D call: TRBD2 (7 bases). The V end was cut by 6 bases, the J end by 3 bases, with 19 bases between. CDR3 length equals 16 residues. Germline lookup yields CDR1 SGHAT and CDR2 FQNNGV. The CDR3 sequence is CASSSVSGGLTDTQYF. The CDR3 region has the DNA TGTGCCAGCAGTTCCGTTTCGGGGGGCCTTACAGATACGCAGTATTTT.

The V gene is TRBV27, the J gene TRBJ2-3, with D possibly being TRBD2 (5 bases). Germline values: CDR1 MNHEY, CDR2 SMNVEV (reference sequence). Trimming took off 3 bases at V and 4 bases at J, with 5 bases between the two ends. The length of the CDR3 is 12 residues. This CDR3 is CASSFGADTQYF. In DNA, the CDR3 is TGTGCCAGCAGTTTCGGGGCAGATACGCAGTATTTT.

The chain employs TRBV7-2 and TRBJ2-5; D gene uncertain. This CDR3 region has 11 residues. V was cut by 6 bases and J by 5 bases, with 7 bases left in between. Germline V gene data show CDR1 as SGHTA and CDR2 as FQGNSA. This chain's CDR3 is CASRLGETQYF. Here the CDR3 DNA reads TGTGCCAGCAGACTCGGGGAGACCCAGTACTTC.

This chain uses TRBV14 with TRBJ1-3; the D is unclear. Deletions cut 4 bases from V and 2 bases from J, with 3 bases between. This CDR3 has 12 residues. Germline V gives CDR1 SGHDN, CDR2 FVKESK. Here the CDR3 reads CASSLPGNTIYF. The CDR3 nucleotides read TGTGCCAGCAGCCTCCCTGGAAACACCATATATTTT.

The chain is built from TRBV13 and TRBJ2-7; perhaps TRBD2 as D (5 bases). The CDR3 has 14 amino acids. V shed 5 bases and J shed 5 bases, with 16 bases lying between them. Germline V lookup: CDR1 PRHDT, CDR2 FYEKMQ (reference sequence). The CDR3 is CASSERIGGHEQYF. The CDR3 DNA reads TGTGCCAGCAGCGAGCGGATCGGAGGACACGAGCAGTACTTC.

V and J are TRBV5-1 and TRBJ1-5; TRBD1 might be the D (6 bases). CDR1 SGHRS and CDR2 YFSETQ come from the germline V gene. The CDR3 has 13 residues. V lost 0 bases and J lost 13, with 14 bases in between. The CDR3 protein is CASSLAPDSPQHF. The CDR3 nucleotides read TGCGCCAGCAGCTTGGCACCGGACAGCCCTCAGCATTTT. The full variable domain, its missing parts supplied by reference TRBV5-1 and TRBJ1-5, is KAGVTQTPRYLIKTRGQQVTLSCSPISGHRSVSWYQQTPGQGLQFLFEYFSETQRNKGNFPGRFSGRQFSNSRSEMNVSTLELGDSALYLCASSLAPDSPQHFGDGTRLSIL.

The V gene is TRBV4-2, the J gene TRBJ1-1; tentatively, D is TRBD1 (5 bases). Germline CDR1 is LGHNA and CDR2 is YNFKEQ. The CDR3 has 13 amino acids. Trimming left V 7 bases short and J 3 bases short, with 12 bases between. In nucleotides, the CDR3 is TGTGCCAGCAAGGACCCGGGGGACACTGAAGCTTTCTTT. Translation: CASKDPGDTEAFF.

The chain couples TRBV28 to TRBJ2-7; D may correspond to TRBD1 or TRBD2 (5 bases each). Trimming left V 1 base short and J 5 bases short, with 15 bases between. Germline V CDR1 and CDR2: MDHEN, SYDVKM. The CDR3 contains 15 residues. The CDR3: CASSLYRGRLDEQYF. DNA of the CDR3: TGTGCCAGCAGTTTATACCGGGGCCGCCTGGACGAGCAGTACTTC.

The chain couples TRBV9 to TRBJ1-1, with a possible D match to TRBD1 (6 bases). This CDR3 is built from 16 residues. CDR1 and CDR2 from the germline V gene are SGDLS and YYNGEE. V was shortened by 3 bases and J by 0 bases, with 15 bases between the two germline ends. In DNA form, the CDR3 reads TGTGCCAGCAGCGAACAGGGAGCCCCGGTGAACACTGAAGCTTTCTTT. This sequence encodes CASSEQGAPVNTEAFF. The full variable domain, rest sourced from reference TRBV9 and TRBJ1-1, is DSGVTQTPKHLITATGQRVTLRCSPRSGDLSVYWYQQSLDQGLQFLIQYYNGEERAKGNILERFSAQQFPDLHSELNLSSLELGDSALYFCASSEQGAPVNTEAFFGQGTRLTVV.

J is TRBJ2-6 and V is TRBV27; 10 nucleotides align to TRBD1. The germline gives CDR1 MNHEY, CDR2 SMNVEV (reference sequence). The CDR3 sequence is 18 residues long. V dropped 5 bases and J dropped 0; count of bases not matched to a gene: 7. CDR3 sequence (DNA): TGTGCCAGCAGTCCTTGGGGACAGGGGAGCTCTGGGGCCAACGTCCTGACTTTC. Amino acids: CASSPWGQGSSGANVLTF.

The gene calls are TRBV6-6 and TRBJ2-7; D not resolved. Germline-derived CDR1 and CDR2 are MNHNY and SVGAGI (reference sequence). This CDR3 contains 13 residues. Trimming left V 2 bases short and J 0 bases short, with 5 bases between. The CDR3 coding sequence is TGTGCCAGCAGTTACCCTAGCTCCTACGAGCAGTACTTC. Protein product: CASSYPSSYEQYF.

The genes are TRBV5-6 and TRBJ2-7, with 8 nucleotides matching TRBD2. Germline-derived CDR1 and CDR2 are SGHDT and YYEEEE. This CDR3 comprises 16 residues. V was clipped by 2 bases and J by 2 bases; unmatched bases: 9. The CDR3: CASSLGEAGETYEQYF. In nucleotides, the CDR3 is TGTGCCAGCAGCTTAGGGGAAGCGGGGGAGACCTACGAGCAGTACTTC.